This entry lists 26 T cell receptor beta chains sequenced from one sample in a study of sequential checkpoint blockade in melanoma. Treatment specified: randomized to nivolumab then ipilimumab (arm A) or the reverse (arm B). Profiling relied on immunoSEQ multiplex PCR, and the TCRdb table lists in-frame clones only, not all of them. Among 4,000 to 5,000 clones listed, roughly 20% were seen once. The sample in question was tumor tissue (inferred from file names), obtained from a patient given nivolumab and ipilimumab in sequence. The source is a human donor with melanoma.

The sample holds many counts of this clone. The genes are TRBV11-3 and TRBJ1-6; D is uncertain. Germline CDR1 is SGHNT and CDR2 is YENEEA. Trimming took 1 base from V and 5 from J, leaving 9 bases between them. The CDR3 extends over 15 amino acids. The CDR3 DNA reads as TGTGCCAGCAGCTTAGTCGGCAGCCATAATTCACCCCTCCACTTT. It encodes CASSLVGSHNSPLHF.

By proportion, this clone is medium-sized. The chain links TRBV4-1 to TRBJ1-4, with D unclear. Germline CDR1 MGHRA, CDR2 YSYEKL. V was shortened by 0 bases and J by 0 bases, with 14 bases between the two germline ends. This CDR3 contains 18 residues. Here the CDR3 reads CASSQDPAPAATNEKLFF. CDR3 DNA sequence: TGCGCCAGCAGCCAAGATCCAGCCCCTGCAGCAACTAATGAAAAACTGTTTTTT.

There are a few counts of this clone. This chain connects TRBV28 to TRBJ2-7; D gene uncertain. The CDR3 has 14 amino acids. The germline V gene encodes CDR1 MDHEN and CDR2 SYDVKM. Deletions cut 3 bases from V and 1 base from J, with 10 bases between. The CDR3 region is CASSFLRKSYEQYF. The CDR3 coding sequence is TGTGCCAGCAGTTTCCTCAGAAAGTCCTACGAGCAGTACTTC.

A few counts support this clone. The chain is built from TRBV9 and TRBJ2-2; 7 nucleotides line up with TRBD1. The V gene's germline CDR1 is SGDLS and CDR2 YYNGEE. The CDR3 contains 17 residues. J was trimmed by 0 bases and V by 4 bases; bases with no gene match: 9. In nucleotides, the CDR3 is TGTGCCAGCAGCCCAAGACTCGGACAGGCGAACACCGGGGAGCTGTTTTTT. Encoded protein: CASSPRLGQANTGELFF.

This clone was seen repeatedly, ten times or more. The gene calls are TRBV11-3 and TRBJ1-5, with 9 bases lining up with TRBD1. CDR1 is SGHNT and CDR2 is YENEEA in the germline V gene. J gave up 6 bases and V 1 base, and 4 bases lay outside the gene matches. CDR3 length: 15 residues. The CDR3 bases are TGTGCCAGCAGCTTAGTGACAGGGGGAGGTCAGCCCCAGCATTTT. Translation gives CASSLVTGGGQPQHF.

This clone has just a few counts. J is TRBJ2-6 and V is TRBV9; D remains ambiguous. The CDR3 spans 15 residues. Looked up from germline, CDR1 is SGDLS and CDR2 is YYNGEE. V was pared by 6 bases and J by 2 bases, with 12 bases between. CDR3 sequence (DNA): TGTGCCAGCAACCTGGGTGGGGCTGGGGCCAACGTCCTGACTTTC. As protein: CASNLGGAGANVLTF. The complete variable domain, with remaining parts taken from reference TRBV9 and TRBJ2-6, reads DSGVTQTPKHLITATGQRVTLRCSPRSGDLSVYWYQQSLDQGLQFLIQYYNGEERAKGNILERFSAQQFPDLHSELNLSSLELGDSALYFCASNLGGAGANVLTFGAGSRLTVL.

This clone was counted at least ten times. This chain links TRBV11-3 with TRBJ1-3; D unclear. CDR1 SGHNT and CDR2 YENEEA come from the germline V gene. V was cut by 0 bases and J by 0 bases, with 6 bases left in between. This CDR3 contains 15 residues. The CDR3 here is CASSLEPSSGNTIYF. The CDR3 nucleotides read TGTGCCAGCAGCTTAGAACCGAGCTCTGGAAACACCATATATTTT.

The V and J genes are TRBV9 and TRBJ2-5; TRBD1 is a possible D gene (6 bases). The CDR3 runs 13 residues. V dropped 3 bases and J dropped 5 bases, with 11 bases sitting between them. Germline CDR1 and CDR2: SGDLS and YYNGEE. CDR3 loop: CASSGGPPETQYF. The CDR3 DNA reads TGTGCCAGCAGCGGGGGGCCCCCGGAGACCCAGTACTTC.

The V call is TRBV9, the J call TRBJ2-5; 9 bases agree with TRBD1. CDR1 and CDR2 from the germline V gene are SGDLS and YYNGEE. The CDR3 extends over 16 amino acids. After removal of 2 bases from V and 5 bases from J, the junction contained 10 bases not matched to a gene. Written as DNA, the CDR3 is TGTGCCAGCAGCGTCCGTCCCGGGACAGGGAAGGAGACCCAGTACTTC. It yields the protein CASSVRPGTGKETQYF.

This clone is medium-sized in the sample. The chain uses TRBV11-3 and TRBJ1-3; D is unresolved. The V end was cut by 3 bases, the J end by 8 bases, with 14 bases between. CDR1 is SGHNT, CDR2 YENEEA, per germline. CDR3 length: 14 amino acids. CDR3 DNA sequence: TGTGCCAGCAGCTTGGCCGACATAGCCCACACCATATATTTT. Amino acid sequence: CASSLADIAHTIYF.

The V call is TRBV6-8, the J call TRBJ2-5; 8 bases fit TRBD1. V shed 5 bases and J 3 bases; nucleotides not matched to a gene: 20. Per the germline V gene, CDR1 is MNHGY and CDR2 is SAAAGT. This CDR3 has 19 amino acids. For the CDR3, the DNA is TGTGCCAGCAGTCCTACCTTACCGCCCGAGGACAGGGCCAAAGAGACCCAGTACTTC. It codes for CASSPTLPPEDRAKETQYF.

The chain couples TRBV19 to TRBJ2-1; 7 positions match TRBD1. The junction had 11 bases not matched to a gene; V was cut back by 5 bases and J by 7 bases. The V gene's germline CDR1 is LNHDA and CDR2 SQIVND (reference sequence). The CDR3 runs 15 residues. Here the CDR3 DNA reads TGTGCCAGTAGTGCTTCGACAGGGACGCGGAATGAGCAGTTCTTC. Its translation: CASSASTGTRNEQFF.

The chain is built from TRBV5-1 and TRBJ1-6; a possible D gene is TRBD1 (6 bases). Germline values: CDR1 SGHRS, CDR2 YFSETQ. The CDR3 is 14 residues long. V dropped 1 base and J dropped 6 bases, with 8 bases sitting between them. The CDR3 coding sequence is TGCGCCAGCAGCTTGACAGGGCCTAATTCACCCCTCCACTTT. Its translation: CASSLTGPNSPLHF. The whole variable domain, filled in from reference TRBV5-1 and TRBJ1-6, reads KAGVTQTPRYLIKTRGQQVTLSCSPISGHRSVSWYQQTPGQGLQFLFEYFSETQRNKGNFPGRFSGRQFSNSRSEMNVSTLELGDSALYLCASSLTGPNSPLHFGNGTRLTVT.

The V call is TRBV23-1, the J call TRBJ1-1; D gene ambiguous. TRBV23-1 is annotated as an ORF whose role is uncertain. Trimming removed 6 bases from V and 2 bases from J, with 10 bases in between. The CDR3 covers 13 residues. The CDR3 nucleotides are TGCGCCAGCAGCTTTGGAGCCAACACTGAAGCTTTCTTT. It yields the protein CASSFGANTEAFF.

The chain combines TRBV11-3 with TRBJ2-7; 9 bases are shared with TRBD1. After removal of 5 bases from V and 3 bases from J, the junction contained 8 bases not matched to a gene. The CDR3 length is 15 residues. Germline lookup yields CDR1 SGHNT and CDR2 YENEEA. The CDR3 spells CASSHTGTGLYEQYF. For the CDR3, the DNA is TGTGCCAGCAGCCACACCGGGACAGGGCTCTACGAGCAGTACTTC. Full variable domain (rest looked up from reference TRBV11-3 and TRBJ2-7): EAGVVQSPRYKIIEKKQPVAFWCNPISGHNTLYWYLQNLGQGPELLIRYENEEAVDDSQLPKDRFSAERLKGVDSTLKIQPAELGDSAVYLCASSHTGTGLYEQYFGPGTRLTVT.

This clone showed up just a few times. This sequence joins TRBV14 and TRBJ1-4; 12 positions agree with TRBD1. The CDR3 spans 14 residues. The trim removed 4 bases at V and 6 bases at J, leaving 0 bases unmatched. Germline values: CDR1 SGHDN, CDR2 FVKESK. The DNA of the CDR3 is TGTGCCAGCAGCCGGGACAGGGGGCATGAAAAACTGTTTTTT. Protein sequence: CASSRDRGHEKLFF.

This clone was observed once. The chain joins TRBV19 to TRBJ1-1; D is possibly TRBD1 (6 bases). Trimming shortened V by 9 bases and J by 3 bases, and 17 bases separated the two germline ends. This CDR3 is built from 14 residues. The germline gives CDR1 LNHDA, CDR2 SQIVND (reference sequence). The CDR3 sequence is CASTGGQRDTEAFF. Written as DNA, the CDR3 is TGTGCCAGCACCGGGGGCCAAAGGGACACTGAAGCTTTCTTT.

This clone has only a few counts. The V call is TRBV15, the J call TRBJ1-5, with D possibly TRBD1 on 5 matching bases. This CDR3 spans 14 amino acids. Germline V lookup: CDR1 LNHNV, CDR2 YYDKDF (reference sequence). The V gene lost 3 bases and the J gene lost 2 bases, with 8 bases spanning the gap. This CDR3 is CATSSRGGNQPQHF. The CDR3 DNA follows: TGTGCCACCAGCAGCCGGGGGGGCAATCAGCCCCAGCATTTT.

This clone was counted a few times. The chain carries TRBV30 and TRBJ1-2, with TRBD1 matching over 9 bases. CDR3 length equals 15 residues. V gave up 2 bases and J gave up 4 bases; unmatched junction bases: 8. Germline-derived CDR1 and CDR2 are GTSNPN and SVGIG (reference sequence). CDR3 sequence reads: CAWSRPGTGTYGYTF. For the CDR3, the DNA is TGTGCCTGGAGTCGTCCCGGGACAGGGACCTATGGCTACACCTTC.

J is TRBJ1-2 and V is TRBV11-3; D is possibly TRBD1 (6 bases). V gave up 5 bases and J gave up 5 bases, with 18 bases separating them. The CDR3 loop spans 15 amino acids. CDR1 is SGHNT and CDR2 is YENEEA in the germline V gene. CDR3 sequence reads: CASSPAGTSMYGYTF. CDR3 sequence (DNA): TGTGCCAGCAGCCCCGCCGGGACAAGTATGTATGGCTACACCTTC.

This clone was counted only a few times. This rearrangement joins TRBV12-5 to TRBJ2-7, with 10 bases fitting TRBD2. The CDR3 sequence is 13 residues long. Germline CDR1 reads LGHNT; CDR2 reads FRNRAP. The CDR3 coding sequence is TGTGCCTGCAGGACTAGCGGAACCTACGAGCAGTACTTC. Protein product: CACRTSGTYEQYF. Filled out from reference TRBV12-5 and TRBJ2-7, the complete variable domain reads DARVTQTPRHKVTEMGQEVTMRCQPILGHNTVFWYRQTMMQGLELLAYFRNRAPLDDSGMPKDRFSAEMPDATLATLKIQPSEPRDSAVYFCACRTSGTYEQYFGPGTRLTVT.

This clone qualifies as medium-sized (0.01 to 0.1%). The chain recombines TRBV12-2 with TRBJ1-3; the table's TRBD1 call for D was not verified on the DNA. TRBV12-2 is a known pseudogene. CDR3 size: 14 residues. CDR3 protein: CASTTGAGGNTIYF. The CDR3 nucleotides read TGTGCCAGTACTACAGGGGCGGGTGGAAACACCATATATTTT.

Only a few counts were recorded for this clone. The V call is TRBV12-2, the J call TRBJ2-7; the table names TRBD2, a call not compared with the DNA. TRBV12-2 is assigned pseudogene status. The CDR3 loop spans 16 amino acids. CDR3 loop: CASRLAPNDSTYEQYF. CDR3 DNA sequence: TGTGCAAGTCGCTTAGCCCCCAATGATAGTACCTACGAGCAGTACTTC.

The chain recombines TRBV6-8 with TRBJ1-2; weak D call: TRBD1 (5 bases). Per germline, CDR1 MNHGY and CDR2 SAAAGT. V lost 10 bases and J lost 2, with 20 bases in between. This CDR3 has 15 residues. This chain's CDR3 is CATRWDVYGNYGYTF. Here the CDR3 DNA reads TGTGCCACCCGATGGGACGTATATGGGAACTATGGCTACACCTTC.

The sample holds a few counts of this clone. The chain recombines TRBV28 with TRBJ2-1, with D perhaps TRBD2 (5 bases). The CDR3 spans 15 residues. Trimming took off 7 bases at V and 0 bases at J, with 13 bases between the two ends. Germline V gene lookup returns CDR1 MDHEN and CDR2 SYDVKM. CDR3: CASTSGTASYNEQFF. The CDR3 nucleotides read TGTGCCAGCACGTCGGGAACAGCCTCCTACAATGAGCAGTTCTTC.

This clone has more than one count but fewer than ten. At one boundary the junction diverges from the germline segment, which might be a read error. The chain has TRBV28 and TRBJ1-1; D is undetermined. The CDR3 runs to 12 residues. Germline V gives CDR1 MDHEN, CDR2 SYDVKM. The CDR3 DNA reads TGTGCCAGCAGATTATATAACGCTGAAGCTTTCTTT. This codes for CASRLYNAEAFF.